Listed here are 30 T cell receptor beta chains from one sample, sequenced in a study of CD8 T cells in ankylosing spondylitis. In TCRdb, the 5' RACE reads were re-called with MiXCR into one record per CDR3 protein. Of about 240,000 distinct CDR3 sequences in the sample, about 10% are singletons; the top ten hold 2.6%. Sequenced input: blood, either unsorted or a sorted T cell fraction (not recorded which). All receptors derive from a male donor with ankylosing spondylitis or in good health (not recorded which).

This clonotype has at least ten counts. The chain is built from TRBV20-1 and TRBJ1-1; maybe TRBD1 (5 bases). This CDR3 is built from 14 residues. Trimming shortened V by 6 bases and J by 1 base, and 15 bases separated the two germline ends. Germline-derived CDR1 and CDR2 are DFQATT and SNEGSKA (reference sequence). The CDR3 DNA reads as TGCAGTGCCACTATGGGCACAGGGAACACTGAAGCTTTCTTT. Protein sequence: CSATMGTGNTEAFF.

The CDR3 loop reads CSVEGGTGYGYTF. The DNA of the CDR3 is TGCAGCGTTGAAGGGGGGACTGGCTATGGCTACACCTTC. The V gene is TRBV29-1, the J gene TRBJ1-2; D might be TRBD1 (5 bases). This CDR3 comprises 13 residues. The V and J ends lost 1 base and 4 bases respectively, with 10 bases between them. Germline V gives CDR1 SQVTM, CDR2 ANQGSEA.

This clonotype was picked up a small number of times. CDR3 protein: CASSPGGGTEQYF. CDR3 in DNA: TGTGCCAGCTCACCTGGGGGCGGGACCGAGCAGTACTTC. This rearrangement joins TRBV18 to TRBJ2-7; D tentatively reads TRBD1 or TRBD2 (6 bases each). V was pared by 3 bases and J by 6 bases, with 12 bases between. Germline V gene data show CDR1 as KGHSH and CDR2 as LQKENI. The CDR3 runs 13 residues.

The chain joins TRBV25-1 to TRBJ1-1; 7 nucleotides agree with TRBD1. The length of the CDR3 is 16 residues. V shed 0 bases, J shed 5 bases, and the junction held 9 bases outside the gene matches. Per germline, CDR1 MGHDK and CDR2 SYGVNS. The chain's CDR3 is CASSEYTLQGGTEAFF. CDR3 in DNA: TGTGCCAGCAGTGAATATACGCTCCAGGGGGGGACTGAAGCTTTCTTT.

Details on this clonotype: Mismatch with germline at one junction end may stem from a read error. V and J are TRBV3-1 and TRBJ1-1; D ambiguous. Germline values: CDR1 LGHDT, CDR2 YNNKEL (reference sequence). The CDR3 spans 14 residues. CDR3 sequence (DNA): TGTGTCAGCAGCCAAGCCCTTGAGAACACTGAAGCTTTCTTT. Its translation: CVSSQALENTEAFF.

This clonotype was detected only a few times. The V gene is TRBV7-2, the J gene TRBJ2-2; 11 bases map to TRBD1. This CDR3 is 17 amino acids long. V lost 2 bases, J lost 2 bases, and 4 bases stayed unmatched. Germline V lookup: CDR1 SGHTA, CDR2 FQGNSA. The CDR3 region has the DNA TGTGCCAGCAGCTTACGGGACAGGGGGGCAAACACCGGGGAGCTGTTTTTT. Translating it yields CASSLRDRGANTGELFF.

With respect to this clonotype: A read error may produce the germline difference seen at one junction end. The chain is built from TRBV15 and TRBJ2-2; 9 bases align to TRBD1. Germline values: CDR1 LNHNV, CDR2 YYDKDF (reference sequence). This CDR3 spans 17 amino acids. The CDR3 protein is CATSRDRGKRNTEELFF. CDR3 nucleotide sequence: TGTGCCACCAGCAGGGACAGGGGAAAGAGAAACACCGAGGAGCTGTTTTTT.

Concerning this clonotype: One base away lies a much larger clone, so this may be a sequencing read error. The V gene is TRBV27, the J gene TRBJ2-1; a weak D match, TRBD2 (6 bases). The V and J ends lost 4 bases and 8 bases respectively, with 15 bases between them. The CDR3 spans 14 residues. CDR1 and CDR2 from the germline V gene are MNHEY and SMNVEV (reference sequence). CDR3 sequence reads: CASSSAGSSDEQFF. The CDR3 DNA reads TGTGCCAGCAGTTCGGCGGGAAGCTCCGATGAGCAGTTCTTC.

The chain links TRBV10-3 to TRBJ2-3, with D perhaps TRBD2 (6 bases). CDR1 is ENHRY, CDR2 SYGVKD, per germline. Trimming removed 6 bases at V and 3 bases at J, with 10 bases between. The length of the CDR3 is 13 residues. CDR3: CAIREGRTDTQYF. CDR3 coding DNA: TGTGCCATCAGAGAAGGGAGGACAGATACGCAGTATTTT.

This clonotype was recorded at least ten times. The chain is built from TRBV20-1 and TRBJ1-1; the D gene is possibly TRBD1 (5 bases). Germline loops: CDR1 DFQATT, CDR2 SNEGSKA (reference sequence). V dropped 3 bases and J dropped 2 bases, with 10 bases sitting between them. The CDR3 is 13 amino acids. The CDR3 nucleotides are TGCAGTGCTAGTGAACAGGCAAACACTGAAGCTTTCTTT. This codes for CSASEQANTEAFF.

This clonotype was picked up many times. This CDR3 is CASSILTGGRNEQYF. The CDR3 DNA sequence: TGTGCCAGCAGTATCCTAACAGGGGGACGCAACGAGCAGTACTTC. The chain uses TRBV12-3 or TRBV12-4 and TRBJ2-7, with 8 bases fitting TRBD1. This CDR3 spans 15 amino acids. The J segment lost 5 bases and the V segment lost 5 bases, leaving 11 bases of the junction unmatched.

The CDR3 loop is CASSTPDRGAEAFF. The CDR3 bases are TGTGCCAGCAGTACTCCAGACAGGGGCGCTGAAGCTTTCTTT. V usage is TRBV7-2 and J usage is TRBJ1-1, with 8 bases matching TRBD1. V was clipped by 6 bases and J by 6 bases; unmatched bases: 9. Germline CDR1 SGHTA, CDR2 FQGNSA. This CDR3 is 14 amino acids long.

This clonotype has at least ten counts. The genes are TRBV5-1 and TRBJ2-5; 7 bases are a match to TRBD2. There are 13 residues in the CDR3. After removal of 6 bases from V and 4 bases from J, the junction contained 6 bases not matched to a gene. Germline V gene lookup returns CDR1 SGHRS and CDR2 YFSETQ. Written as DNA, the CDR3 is TGCGCCAGCAACCCCTCGGGGGGAGAGACCCAGTACTTC. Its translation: CASNPSGGETQYF.

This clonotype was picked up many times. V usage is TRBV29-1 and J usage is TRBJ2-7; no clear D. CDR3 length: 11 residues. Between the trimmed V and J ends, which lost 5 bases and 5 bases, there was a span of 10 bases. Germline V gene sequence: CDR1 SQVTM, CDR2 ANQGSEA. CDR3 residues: CSVHAGNEQYF. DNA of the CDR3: TGCAGCGTTCACGCTGGGAACGAGCAGTACTTC.

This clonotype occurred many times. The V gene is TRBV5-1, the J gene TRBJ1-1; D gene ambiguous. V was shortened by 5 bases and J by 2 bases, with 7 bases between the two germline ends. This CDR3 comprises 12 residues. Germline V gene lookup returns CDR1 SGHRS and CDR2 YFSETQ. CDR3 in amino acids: CASRSSNTEAFF. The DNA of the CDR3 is TGCGCCAGCAGATCCAGTAACACTGAAGCTTTCTTT. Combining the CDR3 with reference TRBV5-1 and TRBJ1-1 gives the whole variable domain KAGVTQTPRYLIKTRGQQVTLSCSPISGHRSVSWYQQTPGQGLQFLFEYFSETQRNKGNFPGRFSGRQFSNSRSEMNVSTLELGDSALYLCASRSSNTEAFFGQGTRLTVV.

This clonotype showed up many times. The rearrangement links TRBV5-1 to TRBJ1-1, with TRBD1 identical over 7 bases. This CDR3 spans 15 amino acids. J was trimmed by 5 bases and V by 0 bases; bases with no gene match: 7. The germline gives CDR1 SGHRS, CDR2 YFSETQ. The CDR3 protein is CASSLDPGGGTEAFF. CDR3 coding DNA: TGCGCCAGCAGCTTGGATCCAGGGGGTGGAACTGAAGCTTTCTTT.

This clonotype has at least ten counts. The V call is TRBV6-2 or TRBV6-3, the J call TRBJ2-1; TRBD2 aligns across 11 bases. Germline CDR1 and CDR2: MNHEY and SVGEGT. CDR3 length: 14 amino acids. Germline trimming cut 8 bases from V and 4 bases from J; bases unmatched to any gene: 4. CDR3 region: CASLRTSGYNEQFF. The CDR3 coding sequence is TGTGCCAGCTTACGGACTAGCGGGTACAATGAGCAGTTCTTC.

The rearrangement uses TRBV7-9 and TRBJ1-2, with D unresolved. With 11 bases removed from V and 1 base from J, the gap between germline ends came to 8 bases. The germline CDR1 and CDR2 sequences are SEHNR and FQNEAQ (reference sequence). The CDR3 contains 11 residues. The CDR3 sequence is CASGINYGYTF. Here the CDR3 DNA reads TGTGCCTCCGGGATTAACTATGGCTACACCTTC. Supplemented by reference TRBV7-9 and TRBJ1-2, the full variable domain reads DTGVSQNPRHKITKRGQNVTFRCDPISEHNRLYWYRQTLGQGPEFLTYFQNEAQLEKSRLLSDRFSAERPKGSFSTLEIQRTEQGDSAMYLCASGINYGYTFGSGTRLTVV.

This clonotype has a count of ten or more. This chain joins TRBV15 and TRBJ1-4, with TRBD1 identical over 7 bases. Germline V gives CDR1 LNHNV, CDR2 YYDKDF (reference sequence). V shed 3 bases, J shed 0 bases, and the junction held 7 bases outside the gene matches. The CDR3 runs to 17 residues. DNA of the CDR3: TGTGCCACCAGCAGCCGGGACAGAGGACCAACTAATGAAAAACTGTTTTTT. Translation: CATSSRDRGPTNEKLFF. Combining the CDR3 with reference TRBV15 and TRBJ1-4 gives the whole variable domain DAMVIQNPRYQVTQFGKPVTLSCSQTLNHNVMYWYQQKSSQAPKLLFHYYDKDFNNEADTPDNFQSRRPNTSFCFLDIRSPGLGDTAMYLCATSSRDRGPTNEKLFFGSGTQLSVL.

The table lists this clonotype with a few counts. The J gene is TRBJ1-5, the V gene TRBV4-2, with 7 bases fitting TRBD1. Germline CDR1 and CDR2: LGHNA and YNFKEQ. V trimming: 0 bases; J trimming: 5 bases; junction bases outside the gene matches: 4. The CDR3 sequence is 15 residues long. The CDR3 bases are TGTGCCAGCAGCCAAGAGGGACAGTTCCATCAGCCCCAGCATTTT. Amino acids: CASSQEGQFHQPQHF.

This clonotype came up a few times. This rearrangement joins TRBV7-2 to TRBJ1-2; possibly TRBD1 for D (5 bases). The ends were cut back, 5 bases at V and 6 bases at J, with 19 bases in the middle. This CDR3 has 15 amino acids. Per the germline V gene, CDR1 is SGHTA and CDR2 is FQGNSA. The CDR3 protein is CASSTRRGRVDGYTF. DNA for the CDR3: TGTGCCAGCAGCACAAGACGGGGCAGGGTCGATGGCTACACCTTC.

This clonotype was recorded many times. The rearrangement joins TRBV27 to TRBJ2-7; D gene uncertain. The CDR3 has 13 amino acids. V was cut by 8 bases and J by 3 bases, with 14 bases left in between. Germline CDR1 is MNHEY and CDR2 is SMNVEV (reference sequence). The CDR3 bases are TGTGCCAGCGCCCTTGGGCTCTACTACGAGCAGTACTTC. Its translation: CASALGLYYEQYF.

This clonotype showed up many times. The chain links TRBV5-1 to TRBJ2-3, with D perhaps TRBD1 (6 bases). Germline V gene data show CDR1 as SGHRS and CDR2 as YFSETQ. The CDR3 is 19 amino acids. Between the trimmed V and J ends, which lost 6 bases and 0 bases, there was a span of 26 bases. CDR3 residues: CASNYKFERGQRSTDTQYF. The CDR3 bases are TGCGCCAGCAACTACAAGTTCGAGAGGGGACAAAGAAGCACAGATACGCAGTATTTT.

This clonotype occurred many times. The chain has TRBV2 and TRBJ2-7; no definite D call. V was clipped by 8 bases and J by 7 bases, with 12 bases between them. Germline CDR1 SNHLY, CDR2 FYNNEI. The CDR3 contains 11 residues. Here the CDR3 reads CASSDGWEQYF. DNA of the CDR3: TGTGCCAGCTCCGACGGCTGGGAGCAGTACTTC.

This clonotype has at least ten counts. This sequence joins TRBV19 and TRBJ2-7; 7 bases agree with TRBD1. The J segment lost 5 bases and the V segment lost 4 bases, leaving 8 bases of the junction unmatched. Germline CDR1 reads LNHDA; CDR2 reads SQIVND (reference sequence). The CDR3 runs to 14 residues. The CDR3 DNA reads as TGTGCCAGTAGTACGACAGGGATCGGGAACGAGCAGTACTTC. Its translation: CASSTTGIGNEQYF.

This CDR3 reads CASSDRTGGYEQYF. The CDR3, as DNA: TGTGCCAGCAGCGACCGAACAGGGGGCTACGAGCAGTACTTC. This rearrangement joins TRBV7-6 to TRBJ2-7, with TRBD1 matching 8 bases. This CDR3 spans 14 amino acids. Per the germline V gene, CDR1 is SGHVS and CDR2 is FNYEAQ. J was trimmed by 3 bases and V by 5 bases; bases with no gene match: 6. Combining the CDR3 with reference TRBV7-6 and TRBJ2-7 gives the whole variable domain GAGVSQSPRYKVTKRGQDVALRCDPISGHVSLYWYRQALGQGPEFLTYFNYEAQQDKSGLPNDRFSAERPEGSISTLTIQRTEQRDSAMYRCASSDRTGGYEQYFGPGTRLTVT.

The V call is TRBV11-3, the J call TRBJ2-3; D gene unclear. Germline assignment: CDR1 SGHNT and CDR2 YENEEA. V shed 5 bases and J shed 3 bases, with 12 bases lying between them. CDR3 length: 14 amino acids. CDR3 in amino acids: CASSPEALTDTQYF. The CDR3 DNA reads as TGTGCCAGCAGCCCGGAAGCGCTAACAGATACGCAGTATTTT.

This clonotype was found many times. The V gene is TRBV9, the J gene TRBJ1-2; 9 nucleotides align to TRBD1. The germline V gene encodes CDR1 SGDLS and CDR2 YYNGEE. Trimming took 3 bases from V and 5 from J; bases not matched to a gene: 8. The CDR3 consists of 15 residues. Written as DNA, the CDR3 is TGTGCCAGCAGCGGTCGAACAGGGGGCGATTATGGCTACACCTTC. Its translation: CASSGRTGGDYGYTF.

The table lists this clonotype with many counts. The CDR3 bases are TGTGCCAGCAGCTTAACCGGGACTAGCGGGGGTGATACGCAGTATTTT. Translating gives CASSLTGTSGGDTQYF. This sequence joins TRBV13 and TRBJ2-3, with 14 bases matching TRBD2. The CDR3 loop spans 16 amino acids. The trim removed 2 bases at V and 6 bases at J, leaving 4 bases unmatched. CDR1 and CDR2 from the germline V gene are PRHDT and FYEKMQ (reference sequence).

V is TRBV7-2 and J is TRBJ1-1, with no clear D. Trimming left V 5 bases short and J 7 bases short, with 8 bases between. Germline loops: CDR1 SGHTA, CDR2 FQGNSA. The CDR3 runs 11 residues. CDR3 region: CASSPKIEAFF. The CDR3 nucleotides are TGTGCCAGCAGCCCTAAGATTGAAGCTTTCTTT. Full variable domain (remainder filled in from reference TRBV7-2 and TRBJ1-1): GAGVSQSPSNKVTEKGKDVELRCDPISGHTALYWYRQSLGQGLEFLIYFQGNSAPDKSGLPSDRFSAERTGGSVSTLTIQRTQQEDSAVYLCASSPKIEAFFGQGTRLTVV.